Listed below are T cell receptor beta chains from one sample, sequenced in a study of T cell responses to AZD1222 COVID-19 vaccine. Libraries were prepared by immunoSEQ multiplex PCR; TCRdb keeps only in-frame clonotypes and omits some of them. This table has more than 150,000 clones, just over 90% appearing once. The source was peripheral blood, collected 28 days after the second AZD1222 dose. The receptors stem from an adult who received the AZD1222 COVID-19 vaccine. Both conserved end residues are part of each CDR3. The order of the fields is clone size, CDR3 length, D gene, J gene, V gene, CDR3 DNA, CDR3 protein. A D gene is named only where the DNA matches it firmly. Clone size, where shown, is once, few, many, or a class for clones that have expanded.

once 14 NA TRBJ1-2 TRBV28 TGTGCCAGCAGCTCTTCCCCCGGGACCTATGGCTACACCTTC CASSSSPGTYGYTF
NA 17 NA TRBJ2-2 TRBV28 TGTGCCAGCAGTCCCTACCGACTGGGACGGGACACCGGGGAGCTGTTTTTT CASSPYRLGRDTGELFF
NA 15 NA TRBJ2-3 TRBV6-5 TGTGCCAGCAGCCTCCCGACTCTCCCCGAAGATACGCAGTATTTT CASSLPTLPEDTQYF
NA 14 NA TRBJ1-2 TRBV5-1 TGCGCCAGCAGCTTGGAGGGAGCTAACTATGGCTACACCTTC CASSLEGANYGYTF
NA 13 NA TRBJ2-7 TRBV6-5 TGTGCCAGCCTTTTAAGATCGGGGGTCGGGCAGTACTTC CASLLRSGVGQYF
NA 14 TRBD1 TRBJ1-5 TRBV27 TGTGCCAGCAGTCGGACAGGCTTTAATCAGCCCCAGCATTTT CASSRTGFNQPQHF
once 13 NA TRBJ1-5 TRBV27 TGTGCCAGCGCCGGGACACGCAATCAGCCCCAGCATTTT CASAGTRNQPQHF
NA 15 TRBD2 TRBJ2-5 TRBV10-3 TGTGCCATCAGTGGACGAGCGGGAGGAGCGGAGACCCAGTACTTC CAISGRAGGAETQYF
NA 16 TRBD2 TRBJ2-7 TRBV11-3 TGTGCCAGCAGTCCTTACTTGGGGAGGGTCGGATACGAGCAGTACTTC CASSPYLGRVGYEQYF
NA 12 NA TRBJ1-6 TRBV3-1/TRBV3-2 TGTGCCAGCAGCCAAGGGGGTTCACCCCTCCACTTT CASSQGGSPLHF
NA 15 TRBD1 TRBJ1-2 TRBV24-1 TGTGCCACCAGCGACAGGGCGATCCAACCTTGGGGCTACACCTTC CATSDRAIQPWGYTF
NA 13 TRBD1 TRBJ2-7 TRBV20-1 TGCAGTGCTAGTCATGAGGGGGCCGACGAGCAGTACTTC CSASHEGADEQYF
NA 12 NA TRBJ1-4 TRBV6-5 TGTGCCAGCAGAGGGGGGAATGAAAAACTGTTTTTT CASRGGNEKLFF